Shown below are 13 T cell receptor beta chains from a single sample sequenced in a study of early T cells in non-severe SARS-CoV-2 infection. Using its own MiXCR run on the 5' RACE reads, TCRdb lists one record per CDR3 protein. The top ten clones hold approximately 16% of a sample with about 66,000 distinct CDR3 sequences, 20% to 25% of them seen once. Sample: whole blood, taken at baseline. The receptors stem from an adult who was a healthcare worker with PCR-confirmed SARS-CoV-2 infection or an uninfected control (not recorded which).

The chain couples TRBV29-1 to TRBJ2-3; the match to TRBD2 covers 9 bases. The CDR3 contains 16 residues. Germline V lookup: CDR1 SQVTM, CDR2 ANQGSEA. J gave up 5 bases and V 0 bases, and 9 bases lay outside the gene matches. CDR3 sequence reads: CSVEDPGTSRIDTQYF. The CDR3 DNA sequence: TGCAGCGTTGAAGATCCTGGGACTAGCAGGATAGATACGCAGTATTTT.

The chain recombines TRBV15 with TRBJ2-3; D is perhaps TRBD2 (6 bases). Trimming removed 1 base at V and 1 base at J, with 15 bases between. The CDR3 spans 17 residues. Germline CDR1 LNHNV, CDR2 YYDKDF (reference sequence). In DNA, the CDR3 is TGTGCCACCAGCAGAGGCTCACTAGCTGGGGGCACAGATACGCAGTATTTT. This translates into CATSRGSLAGGTDTQYF.

There are a few counts of this clonotype. The chain uses TRBV24-1 and TRBJ2-7; 8 bases line up with TRBD2. Germline trimming cut 3 bases from V and 6 bases from J; bases unmatched to any gene: 12. Germline loops: CDR1 KGHDR, CDR2 SFDVKD. The CDR3 covers 16 residues. CDR3: CATSDTRDTREGEQYF. CDR3 DNA: TGTGCCACCAGTGATACCCGGGACACCCGGGAGGGCGAGCAGTACTTC.

The chain employs TRBV29-1 and TRBJ1-2, with 7 bases lining up with TRBD1. The germline CDR1 and CDR2 sequences are SQVTM and ANQGSEA. The CDR3 is 12 amino acids. With V trimmed by 5 bases and J by 4 bases, 4 bases remained unmatched. The CDR3 region is CSVLGQAYGYTF. The CDR3 DNA reads TGCAGCGTTTTAGGACAGGCCTATGGCTACACCTTC.

The V and J genes are TRBV9 and TRBJ2-5, with 7 nucleotides matching TRBD1. CDR3 length equals 13 residues. Germline V gene data show CDR1 as SGDLS and CDR2 as YYNGEE. J gave up 3 bases and V 4 bases, and 3 bases lay outside the gene matches. In DNA form, the CDR3 reads TGTGCCAGCAGCTCCACAGGGGAAGAGACCCAGTACTTC. It is translated as CASSSTGEETQYF.

The V and J genes are TRBV12-3 or TRBV12-4 and TRBJ2-7, with D hard to call. The germline V and J ends were trimmed by 3 bases and 5 bases, with 11 bases remaining between them. The length of the CDR3 is 13 residues. The CDR3 reads CASSFDGNHEQYF. CDR3 bases: TGTGCCAGCAGTTTCGACGGAAATCACGAGCAGTACTTC.

The genes are TRBV3-1 and TRBJ1-5; no firm D call. Germline V CDR1 and CDR2: LGHDT, YNNKEL (reference sequence). Trimming took 4 bases from V and 9 from J, leaving 10 bases between them. The CDR3 is 12 residues long. The CDR3 DNA follows: TGTGCCAGCAGCCCACCAAAGGGGCCCCAGCATTTT. Its translation is CASSPPKGPQHF.

The chain couples TRBV12-3 or TRBV12-4 to TRBJ1-2; 7 bases agree with TRBD1. Trimming at V came to 5 bases and at J to 3 bases, leaving 3 bases not matched to a gene. The CDR3 has 13 residues. The CDR3 nucleotides are TGTGCCAGCAGTCAGGGGGTTTACTATGGCTACACCTTC. This encodes CASSQGVYYGYTF.

The genes are TRBV6-6 and TRBJ1-1; D is perhaps TRBD1 (5 bases). V was clipped by 0 bases and J by 8 bases, with 13 bases between them. Germline CDR1 reads MNHNY; CDR2 reads SVGAGI (reference sequence). CDR3 length: 14 residues. The CDR3 DNA reads as TGTGCCAGCAGTTACTCGCGAGAGAGGGACGAAGCTTTCTTT. This codes for CASSYSRERDEAFF.

This clonotype showed up just a few times. The V call is TRBV5-4, the J call TRBJ1-1; TRBD1 aligns across 7 bases. The ends lost 3 bases at V and 4 bases at J; junction bases unmatched: 3. Germline-derived CDR1 and CDR2 are SGHNT and YYREEE (reference sequence). The CDR3 is 13 amino acids. DNA of the CDR3: TGTGCCAGCAGCTCGGGACAGCTCACTGAAGCTTTCTTT. Amino acids: CASSSGQLTEAFF.

The chain recombines TRBV9 with TRBJ2-5; a possible D gene is TRBD2 (6 bases). CDR1 is SGDLS, CDR2 YYNGEE, per germline. V was clipped by 3 bases and J by 7 bases, with 19 bases between them. The CDR3 is made up of 15 amino acids. Here the CDR3 reads CASSGEAGTPRTQYF. The CDR3 DNA is TGTGCCAGCAGCGGTGAGGCGGGGACCCCGCGGACCCAGTACTTC.

This chain links TRBV5-4 with TRBJ2-5; D possibly corresponds to TRBD1 (6 bases). Germline V gene sequence: CDR1 SGHNT, CDR2 YYREEE (reference sequence). V dropped 5 bases and J dropped 3 bases, with 11 bases sitting between them. CDR3 size: 13 residues. The CDR3 loop is CASRERTEETQYF. CDR3 nucleotides: TGTGCCAGCAGGGAACGGACAGAAGAGACCCAGTACTTC.

This clonotype has a count of ten or more. V usage is TRBV20-1 and J usage is TRBJ1-1; 7 bases are shared with TRBD1. This CDR3 has 12 amino acids. V lost 8 bases and J lost 6; bases outside the gene matches: 9. From germline, CDR1 is DFQATT and CDR2 SNEGSKA (reference sequence). This chain's CDR3 is CSTSQGGAEAFF. The CDR3 nucleotides are TGCAGTACCTCGCAGGGGGGCGCTGAAGCTTTCTTT.